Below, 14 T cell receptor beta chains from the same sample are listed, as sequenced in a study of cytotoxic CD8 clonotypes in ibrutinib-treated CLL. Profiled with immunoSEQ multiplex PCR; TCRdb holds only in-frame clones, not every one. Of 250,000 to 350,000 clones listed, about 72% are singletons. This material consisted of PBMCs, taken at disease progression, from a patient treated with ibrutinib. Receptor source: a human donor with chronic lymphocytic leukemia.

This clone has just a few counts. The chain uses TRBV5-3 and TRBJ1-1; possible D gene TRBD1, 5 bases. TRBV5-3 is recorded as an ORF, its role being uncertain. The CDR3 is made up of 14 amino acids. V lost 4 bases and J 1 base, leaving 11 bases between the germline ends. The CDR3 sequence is CARSQKGQNTEAFF. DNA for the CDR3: TGTGCCAGAAGCCAAAAAGGACAGAACACTGAAGCTTTCTTT.

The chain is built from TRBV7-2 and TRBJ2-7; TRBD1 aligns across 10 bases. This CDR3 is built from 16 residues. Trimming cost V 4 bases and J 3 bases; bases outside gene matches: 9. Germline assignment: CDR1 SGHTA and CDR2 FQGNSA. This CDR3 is CASSSRAGTGDYEQYF. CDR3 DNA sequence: TGTGCCAGCAGCTCTCGGGCCGGGACAGGGGACTACGAGCAGTACTTC.

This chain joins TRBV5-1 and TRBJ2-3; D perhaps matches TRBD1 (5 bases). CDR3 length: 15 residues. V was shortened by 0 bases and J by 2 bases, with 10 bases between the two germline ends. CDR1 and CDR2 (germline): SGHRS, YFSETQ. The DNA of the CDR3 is TGCGCCAGCAGCTTGGCCGCAGGGATCACAGATACGCAGTATTTT. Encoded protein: CASSLAAGITDTQYF.

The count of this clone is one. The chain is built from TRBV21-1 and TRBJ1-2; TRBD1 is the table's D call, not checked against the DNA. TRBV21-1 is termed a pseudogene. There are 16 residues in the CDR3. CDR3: CASSKRDRGQNYGYTF. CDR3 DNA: TGTGCCAGCAGCAAAAGGGACAGGGGGCAGAACTATGGCTACACCTTC.

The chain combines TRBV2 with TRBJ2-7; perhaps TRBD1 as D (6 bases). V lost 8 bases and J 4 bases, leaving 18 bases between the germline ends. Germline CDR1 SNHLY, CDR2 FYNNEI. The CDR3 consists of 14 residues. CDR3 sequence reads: CASARRHREYEQYF. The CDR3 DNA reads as TGTGCCAGCGCTAGGAGGCACAGGGAGTACGAGCAGTACTTC. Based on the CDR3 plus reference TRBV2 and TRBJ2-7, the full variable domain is EPEVTQTPSHQVTQMGQEVILRCVPISNHLYFYWYRQILGQKVEFLVSFYNNEISEKSEIFDDQFSVERPDGSNFTLKIRSTKLEDSAMYFCASARRHREYEQYFGPGTRLTVT.

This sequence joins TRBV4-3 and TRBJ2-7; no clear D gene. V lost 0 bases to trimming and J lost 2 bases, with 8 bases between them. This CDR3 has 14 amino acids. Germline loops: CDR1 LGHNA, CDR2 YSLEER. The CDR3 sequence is CASSQEYWAYEQYF. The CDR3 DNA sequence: TGCGCCAGCAGCCAAGAGTACTGGGCCTACGAGCAGTACTTC.

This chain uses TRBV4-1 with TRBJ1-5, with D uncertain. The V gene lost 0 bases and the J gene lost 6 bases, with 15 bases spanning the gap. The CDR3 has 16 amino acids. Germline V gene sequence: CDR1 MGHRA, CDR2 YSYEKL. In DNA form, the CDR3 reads TGCGCCAGCAGCCAAGACCCGTGGCCGTTTGGTCAGCCCCAGCATTTT. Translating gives CASSQDPWPFGQPQHF.

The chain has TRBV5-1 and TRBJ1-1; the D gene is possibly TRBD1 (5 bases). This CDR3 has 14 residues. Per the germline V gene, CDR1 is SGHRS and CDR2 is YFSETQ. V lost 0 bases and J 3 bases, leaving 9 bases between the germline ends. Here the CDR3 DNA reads TGCGCCAGCAGCTTGGGGGGGTCCGACACTGAAGCTTTCTTT. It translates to CASSLGGSDTEAFF. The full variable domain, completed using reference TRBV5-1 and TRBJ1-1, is KAGVTQTPRYLIKTRGQQVTLSCSPISGHRSVSWYQQTPGQGLQFLFEYFSETQRNKGNFPGRFSGRQFSNSRSEMNVSTLELGDSALYLCASSLGGSDTEAFFGQGTRLTVV.

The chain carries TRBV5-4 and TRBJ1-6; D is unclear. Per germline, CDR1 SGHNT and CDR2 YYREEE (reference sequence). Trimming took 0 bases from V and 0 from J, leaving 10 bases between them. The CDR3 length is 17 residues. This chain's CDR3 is CASSLGLASSYNSPLHF. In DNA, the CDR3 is TGTGCCAGCAGCTTGGGACTCGCGAGCTCCTATAATTCACCCCTCCACTTT.

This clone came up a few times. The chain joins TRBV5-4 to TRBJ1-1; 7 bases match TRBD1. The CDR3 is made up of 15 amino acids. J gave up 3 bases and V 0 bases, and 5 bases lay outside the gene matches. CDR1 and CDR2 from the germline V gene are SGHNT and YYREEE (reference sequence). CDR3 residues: CASSLESQGDTEAFF. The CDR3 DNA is TGTGCCAGCAGCTTGGAGTCCCAGGGGGACACTGAAGCTTTCTTT.

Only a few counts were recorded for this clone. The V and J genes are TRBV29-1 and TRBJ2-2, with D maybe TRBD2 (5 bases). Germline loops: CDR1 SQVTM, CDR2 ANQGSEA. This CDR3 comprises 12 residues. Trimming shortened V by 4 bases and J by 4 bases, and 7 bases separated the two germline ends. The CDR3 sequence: CSVASPTGELFF. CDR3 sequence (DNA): TGCAGCGTTGCTAGCCCCACCGGGGAGCTGTTTTTT.

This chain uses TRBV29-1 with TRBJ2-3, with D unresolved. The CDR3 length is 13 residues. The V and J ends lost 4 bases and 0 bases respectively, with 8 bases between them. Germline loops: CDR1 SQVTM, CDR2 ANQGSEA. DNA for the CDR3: TGCAGCGTTGCAGTAACGAGCACAGATACGCAGTATTTT. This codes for CSVAVTSTDTQYF.

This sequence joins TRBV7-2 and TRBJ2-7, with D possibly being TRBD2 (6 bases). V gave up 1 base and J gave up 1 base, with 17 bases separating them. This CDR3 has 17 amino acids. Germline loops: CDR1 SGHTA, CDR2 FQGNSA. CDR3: CASSLGVGIAASYEQYF. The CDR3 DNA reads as TGTGCCAGCAGCTTAGGAGTTGGGATAGCGGCTTCCTACGAGCAGTACTTC.

CDR3 DNA sequence: TGTGCCAGCAGCCCAAACAGGGCGATGAACACTGAAGCTTTCTTT. Protein product: CASSPNRAMNTEAFF. The chain carries TRBV7-2 and TRBJ1-1; TRBD1 might be the D (6 bases). This CDR3 has 15 amino acids. Germline lookup yields CDR1 SGHTA and CDR2 FQGNSA. Trimming removed 5 bases at V and 0 bases at J, with 13 bases between.